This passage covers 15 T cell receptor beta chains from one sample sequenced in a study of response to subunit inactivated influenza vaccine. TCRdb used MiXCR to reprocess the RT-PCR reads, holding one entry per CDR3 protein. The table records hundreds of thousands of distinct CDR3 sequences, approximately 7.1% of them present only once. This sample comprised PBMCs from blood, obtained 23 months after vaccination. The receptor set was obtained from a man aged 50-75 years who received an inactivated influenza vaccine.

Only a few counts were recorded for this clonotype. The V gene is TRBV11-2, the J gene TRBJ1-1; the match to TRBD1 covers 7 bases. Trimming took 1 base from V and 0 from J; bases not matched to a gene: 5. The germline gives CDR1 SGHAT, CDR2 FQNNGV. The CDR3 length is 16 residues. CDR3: CASSLGTGAMNTEAFF. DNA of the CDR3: TGTGCCAGCAGCTTAGGGACAGGAGCAATGAACACTGAAGCTTTCTTT.

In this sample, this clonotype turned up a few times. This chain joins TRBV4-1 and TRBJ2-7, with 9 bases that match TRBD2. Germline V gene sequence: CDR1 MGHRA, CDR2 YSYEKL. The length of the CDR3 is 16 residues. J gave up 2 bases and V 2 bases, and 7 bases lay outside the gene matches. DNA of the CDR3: TGCGCCAGCAGCCAATTTAGTAGCGGGGGTCCCTACGAGCAGTACTTC. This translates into CASSQFSSGGPYEQYF.

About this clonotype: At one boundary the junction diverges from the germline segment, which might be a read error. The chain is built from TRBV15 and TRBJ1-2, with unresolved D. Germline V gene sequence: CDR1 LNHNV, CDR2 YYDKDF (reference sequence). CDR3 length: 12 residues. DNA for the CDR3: TGTGCCACCAGCGGGTCCCTACATACTTTCGCCTTC. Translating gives CATSGSLHTFAF.

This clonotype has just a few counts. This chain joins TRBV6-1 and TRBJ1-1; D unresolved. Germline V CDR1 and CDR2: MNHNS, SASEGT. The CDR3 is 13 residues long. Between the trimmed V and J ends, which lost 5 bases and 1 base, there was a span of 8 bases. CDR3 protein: CASSPVRNTEAFF. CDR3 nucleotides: TGTGCCAGCAGTCCAGTACGGAACACTGAAGCTTTCTTT.

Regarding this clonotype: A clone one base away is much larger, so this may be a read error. CDR3 sequence (DNA): TGTGCCAGCTCACAGGCTAGCGGGAGGGCCGTTAAGCAGTACTTC. It specifies CASSQASGRAVKQYF. V and J are TRBV18 and TRBJ2-7; 12 nucleotides align to TRBD2. The V and J ends lost 4 bases and 8 bases, in that order; junction bases with no gene match: 9. CDR3 size: 15 residues. From germline, CDR1 is KGHSH and CDR2 LQKENI.

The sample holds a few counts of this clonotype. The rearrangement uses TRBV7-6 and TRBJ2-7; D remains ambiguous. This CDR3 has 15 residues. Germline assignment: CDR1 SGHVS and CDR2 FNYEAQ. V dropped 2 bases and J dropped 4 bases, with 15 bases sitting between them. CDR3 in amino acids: CASSLTPGFRYEQYF. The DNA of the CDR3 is TGTGCCAGCAGCTTAACCCCCGGGTTTAGATACGAGCAGTACTTC. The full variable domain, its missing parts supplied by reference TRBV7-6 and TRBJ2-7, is GAGVSQSPRYKVTKRGQDVALRCDPISGHVSLYWYRQALGQGPEFLTYFNYEAQQDKSGLPNDRFSAERPEGSISTLTIQRTEQRDSAMYRCASSLTPGFRYEQYFGPGTRLTVT.

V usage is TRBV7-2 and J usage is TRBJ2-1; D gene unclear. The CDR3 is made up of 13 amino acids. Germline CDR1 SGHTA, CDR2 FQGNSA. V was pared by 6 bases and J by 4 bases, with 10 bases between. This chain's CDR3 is CASRKGRYNEQFF. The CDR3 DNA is TGTGCCAGCAGAAAGGGTAGGTACAATGAGCAGTTCTTC. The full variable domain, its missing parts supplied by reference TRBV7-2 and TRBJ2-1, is GAGVSQSPSNKVTEKGKDVELRCDPISGHTALYWYRQSLGQGLEFLIYFQGNSAPDKSGLPSDRFSAERTGGSVSTLTIQRTQQEDSAVYLCASRKGRYNEQFFGPGTRLTVL.

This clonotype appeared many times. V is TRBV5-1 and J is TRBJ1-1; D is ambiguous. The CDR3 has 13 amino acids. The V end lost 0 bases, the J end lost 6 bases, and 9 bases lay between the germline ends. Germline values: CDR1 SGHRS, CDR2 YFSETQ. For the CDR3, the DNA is TGCGCCAGCAGCTTGGAGGCTGTAGCTGAAGCTTTCTTT. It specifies CASSLEAVAEAFF. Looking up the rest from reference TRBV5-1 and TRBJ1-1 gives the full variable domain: KAGVTQTPRYLIKTRGQQVTLSCSPISGHRSVSWYQQTPGQGLQFLFEYFSETQRNKGNFPGRFSGRQFSNSRSEMNVSTLELGDSALYLCASSLEAVAEAFFGQGTRLTVV.

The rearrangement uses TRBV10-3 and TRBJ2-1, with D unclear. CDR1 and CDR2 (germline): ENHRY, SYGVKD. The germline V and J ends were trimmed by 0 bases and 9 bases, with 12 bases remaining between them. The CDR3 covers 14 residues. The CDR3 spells CAISESYEGGEQFF. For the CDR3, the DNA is TGTGCCATCAGTGAGTCCTATGAAGGCGGTGAGCAGTTCTTC.

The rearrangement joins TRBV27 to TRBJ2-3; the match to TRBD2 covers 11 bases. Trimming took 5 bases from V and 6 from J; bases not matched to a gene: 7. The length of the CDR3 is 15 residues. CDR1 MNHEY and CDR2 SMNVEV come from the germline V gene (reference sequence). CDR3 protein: CASSPIAGGPDTQYF. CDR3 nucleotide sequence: TGTGCCAGCAGTCCGATAGCGGGGGGGCCGGATACGCAGTATTTT.

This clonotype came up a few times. CDR3 region: CAWGGTKPPGVNSPLHF. The CDR3 DNA follows: TGTGCCTGGGGTGGGACAAAACCCCCCGGGGTAAATTCACCCCTCCACTTT. The chain combines TRBV30 with TRBJ1-6; perhaps TRBD1 as D (6 bases). Germline V lookup: CDR1 GTSNPN, CDR2 SVGIG (reference sequence). Trimming took 5 bases from V and 7 from J, leaving 24 bases between them. This CDR3 spans 17 amino acids.

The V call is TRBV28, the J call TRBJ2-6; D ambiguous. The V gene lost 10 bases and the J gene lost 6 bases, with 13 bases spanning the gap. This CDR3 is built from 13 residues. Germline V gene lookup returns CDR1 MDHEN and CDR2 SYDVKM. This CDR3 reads CAIQDPQANVLTF. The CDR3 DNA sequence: TGTGCCATTCAGGACCCGCAGGCCAACGTCCTGACTTTC.

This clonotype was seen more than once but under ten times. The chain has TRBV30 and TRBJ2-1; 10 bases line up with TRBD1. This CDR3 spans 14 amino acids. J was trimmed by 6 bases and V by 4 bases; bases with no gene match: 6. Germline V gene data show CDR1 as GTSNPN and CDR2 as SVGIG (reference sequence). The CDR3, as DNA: TGTGCCTGGAAGGGACAGGGGCGCTCCAATGAGCAGTTCTTC. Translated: CAWKGQGRSNEQFF.

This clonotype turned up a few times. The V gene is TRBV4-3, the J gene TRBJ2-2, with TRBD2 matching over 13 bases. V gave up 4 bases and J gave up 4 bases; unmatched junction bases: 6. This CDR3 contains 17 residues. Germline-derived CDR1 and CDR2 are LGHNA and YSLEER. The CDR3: CASSPMGLAGITGELFF. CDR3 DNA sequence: TGCGCCAGCAGCCCCATGGGACTAGCGGGAATCACCGGGGAGCTGTTTTTT.

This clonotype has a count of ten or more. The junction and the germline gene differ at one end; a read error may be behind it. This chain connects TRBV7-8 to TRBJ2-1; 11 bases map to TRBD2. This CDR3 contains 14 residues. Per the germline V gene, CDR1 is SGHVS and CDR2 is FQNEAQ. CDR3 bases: TGTGCCAGCAGCGTAGCGGGGGGGCCCAATGAGCAGTTCTTC. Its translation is CASSVAGGPNEQFF.